The clone carrying this T cell receptor (beta chain) was observed a few times. Its antigen is as yet unknown. Samples had at least 6.5 million PBMCs isolated from them. The CDR3 is 14 amino acids. In germline, CDR1 is MNHEY, CDR2 SVGAGI. V was pared by 5 bases and J by 2 bases, with 5 bases of the junction left unmatched. These data originate in a study of blood T cells in healthy people across ages. Study-level points and caveats: Calculation of diversity from one million T cells yielded estimates considered to be underestimates. TCR beta diversity, measured per million T cells, fell in a roughly linear way with age.

Together with a sample-barcoded 5' primer, a J-beta primer mix was included in a second PCR lasting roughly 6 to 12 cycles. TCRdb analysed the 5' RACE reads with MiXCR anew, one entry per CDR3 protein. The data hold about 1.8 million distinct CDR3 sequences, with about 49% observed a single time. The gene calls are TRBV6-5 and TRBJ2-7, with TRBD1 matching over 8 bases. This clonotype was sampled from a woman aged 40 to 55 in good health. The sequencing input was blood. The CDR3 is CASSQTGAAYEQYF. As DNA, the CDR3 is TGTGCCAGCAGTCAGACAGGGGCGGCCTACGAGCAGTACTTC.